Presented here are 4 T cell receptor beta chains from one specimen sequenced in a study of blood T cell repertoires in COVID-19. Here immunoSEQ multiplex PCR was the method, and the copy in TCRdb shows in-frame clones only, minus some. The sample has around 370,000 clones, around 87% seen once. The source material was peripheral blood. Source of these receptors: a woman between 50 and 59 years old with COVID-19, enrolled during active disease.

The V gene is TRBV29-1, the J gene TRBJ2-3, with a weak D call TRBD2 (6 bases). Germline V CDR1 and CDR2: SQVTM, ANQGSEA. This CDR3 is built from 13 residues. The V end lost 3 bases, the J end lost 5 bases, and 12 bases lay between the germline ends. The CDR3 nucleotides are TGCAGCGTTGAGGGACTGAAAATAGATACGCAGTATTTT. Translation: CSVEGLKIDTQYF.

V usage is TRBV4-2 and J usage is TRBJ1-1, with 11 positions matching TRBD1. Germline CDR1 and CDR2: LGHNA and YNFKEQ. The CDR3 runs 17 residues. The V and J ends lost 3 bases and 2 bases, in that order; junction bases with no gene match: 8. CDR3 sequence reads: CASSHLGTGGFNTEAFF. The CDR3, as DNA: TGTGCCAGCAGCCATCTCGGGACAGGGGGTTTCAACACTGAAGCTTTCTTT.

The CDR3 coding sequence is TGTGCCTGGAGCCGGGGGTTGGACGGAGTGCGAGAGCAGTACTTC. Its translation is CAWSRGLDGVREQYF. V gene TRBV30 combines with J gene TRBJ2-7; a possible D gene is TRBD2 (6 bases). The germline CDR1 and CDR2 sequences are GTSNPN and SVGIG (reference sequence). This CDR3 is 15 amino acids long. The V end lost 3 bases, the J end lost 7 bases, and 22 bases lay between the germline ends.

Only one count was recorded for this clone. The chain has TRBV3-1 (or the pseudogene TRBV3-2) and TRBJ1-1, with D possibly being TRBD1 (6 bases). V shed 3 bases and J shed 11 bases, with 13 bases lying between them. Germline values: CDR1 LGHDT, CDR2 YNNKEL (reference sequence). The CDR3 length is 12 residues. CDR3 residues: CASSHPGHGAFF. The CDR3 coding sequence is TGTGCCAGCAGCCACCCGGGACATGGGGCTTTCTTT.